These T cell receptor beta chains were read from a single sample in a study of T and B cells in COVID-19 patients. TCRdb re-analysed the multiplex PCR reads in MiXCR, keeping a single row per CDR3 protein. This repertoire shows 13,000 or so distinct CDR3 sequences, 28% found once; its top ten account for approximately 7%. The specimen sequenced was blood. Receptors were obtained from a human donor who had recovered from COVID-19. The conserved cysteine and the conserved F or W are not part of the CDR3 here.

V	J	CDR3
TRBV19	TRBJ2-1	ASSPASGGKTYNEQF
TRBV10-1	TRBJ1-1	ASRGTANTEAF
TRBV12-3/TRBV12-4	TRBJ2-1	ASSFADYNEQF
TRBV18	TRBJ2-7	ASSPSGTAYEQY
TRBV29-1	TRBJ2-3	SVDGKGGSRDTQY
TRBV6-5	TRBJ2-2	ASSYLDGTNTGELF
TRBV12-3/TRBV12-4	TRBJ1-1	ASSSHPGWAALPSAF
TRBV12-3/TRBV12-4	TRBJ2-3	AISRLAGASDTQY
TRBV20-1	TRBJ2-1	STPARAYNEQF
TRBV7-9	TRBJ2-3	ASSTRQGTGDTQY
TRBV7-6	TRBJ2-1	ASSISGTSFYNEQF
TRBV9	TRBJ2-1	ASSARRNEQF
TRBV19	TRBJ2-1	ASRTRTSSYNEQF
TRBV5-5	TRBJ1-1	ASSVSTGGREAF
TRBV6-2/TRBV6-3	TRBJ1-6	ASTTDIYTLH
TRBV14	TRBJ2-2	ASSHHDSRGGTGELF
TRBV6-5	TRBJ2-1	ASSELGTGLGNEQF
TRBV7-6	TRBJ1-3	ASSPRANTNTIY
TRBV20-1	TRBJ1-2	SANLATAYGYT
TRBV5-4	TRBJ2-7	ASSAKGSYEQY
TRBV12-3/TRBV12-4	TRBJ1-2	ASSYSPGKFYGYT
TRBV18	TRBJ1-6	ASSGTPVGSPLH
TRBV5-4	TRBJ2-2	ASSLVGQWNTGELF
TRBV6-5	TRBJ2-2	ASSSRASSGSNTGELF
TRBV27	TRBJ2-6	ASSLSGQPLSGANVLT
TRBV14	TRBJ2-3	ASSQEWVPTDTQY
TRBV30	TRBJ2-5	AWSFKGTETQY
TRBV6-5	TRBJ2-5	ASSYVPNQETQY
TRBV6-6	TRBJ2-5	ASRWTGGQETQY
TRBV19	TRBJ2-7	ASSRKGTYEQY
TRBV6-1	TRBJ1-5	ASSEDRSYSNQPQH
TRBV7-6	TRBJ2-5	ASSWGQSGAS
TRBV24-1	TRBJ1-2	ATSDLGNKRYT
TRBV15	TRBJ2-1	ATSRDAIQSNEQF
TRBV15	TRBJ1-4	ATSRDRANEKLF
TRBV20-1	TRBJ2-5	SADNWGSPGLAGQETQY
TRBV27	TRBJ1-1	ASSPNRVEAF
TRBV12-3/TRBV12-4	TRBJ2-5	ASSLGGLETQY
TRBV7-2	TRBJ2-3	ASSLGEGALMH
TRBV29-1	TRBJ2-1	SVVLGGNEQF
TRBV7-6	TRBJ1-1	ASSLSGLNTEAF
TRBV27	TRBJ2-5	ASSINRVGTQY
TRBV10-2	TRBJ1-5	ASSESWTVQPQH
TRBV15	TRBJ2-5	ATSRDPGRETQY
TRBV6-1	TRBJ1-5	ASSEGSGIFYSNQPQH
TRBV27	TRBJ2-1	ASSSPGQGIDEQF
TRBV7-9	TRBJ2-3	ASSYGGGTTDTQY
TRBV6-5	TRBJ2-6	ASSYSVGTGANVLT
TRBV19	TRBJ1-3	ASSLGRTSGNTIY
TRBV12-3/TRBV12-4	TRBJ2-5	ASSPSGSPTQY
TRBV30	TRBJ2-7	AWSVPGNFPYEQY
TRBV18	TRBJ1-5	ASSRQDPNRPQH
TRBV5-1	TRBJ2-5	ASSLAGNRETQY